This T cell receptor (beta chain) derives from a study of blood T cells in healthy people across ages (dated by TCRdb to the mid-2010s). With regard to the full study: In model experiments, roughly one uniquely barcoded TCR beta cDNA molecule per two T cells was captured by template switching. Age-related changes in TCR beta repertoire diversity were measured in the study by deep sequencing normalized with unique cDNA molecular identifiers. The donors were split into four age groups: young (average around 15 years), middle-aged (about 40), aged (about 62) and long-lived (under 85). Donors of different ages were randomly distributed across sequencing lanes to avoid experimental bias. Using the same blood draw, the study looked at two additional independent replicas of 1 million unique cDNA reads for two donors, one aged 18 to 29 and the other aged 80 or older.

The library was generated by 5' RACE. The reads were generated on an Illumina HiSeq 2500. A second PCR of about 6 to 12 cycles was performed with a sample-barcoded 5' primer and a J-beta primer mix. A template-switch 5' adaptor carrying 12 random nucleotides introduced a unique molecular identifier onto each TCR beta cDNA molecule. At least 2.5 million CDR3-containing paired-end reads were obtained from each sample. All of the RNA was converted into first-strand cDNA using the Mint cDNA synthesis kit, with a TRBC-specific oligonucleotide serving as the primer. Following uracil-DNA glycosylase treatment, all cDNA underwent a first 18-cycle PCR with the universal primers M1SS and BC2_uni_R. As for the authors' bioinformatics: Each sample was normalized by randomly selecting 1 million high-quality reads, each carrying a distinct molecular identifier. Instead of being binned into consensus sequences, reads that shared molecular identifiers were thrown out. MiTCR, with a Q25 quality threshold and the strictest error-elimination algorithm, was used for CDR3 identification, clonotype clustering and error correction. A nonparametric unseen species model using Euler transformation provided a lower-bound estimate of total TCR beta diversity. The public sequencing data were trimmed at Q25 with fastp and processed into clonotypes with MiXCR by TCRdb, which kept only in-frame beta chains. Every CDR3 protein is listed once, alongside the most common genes and DNA of its rows. TCRdb, not the original authors, processed these V and J calls. This sample comprises over 600,000 distinct CDR3 sequences, around 43% of them detected only once. Around 30% of the sample goes to the ten largest clones.

With respect to this clonotype: This receptor's antigen is unknown. No per-base quality is available; no much larger clone lies one base away.

Systemically healthy Caucasian individuals from Russia, approximately 39 in total and aged roughly 6 to 100 years, were included as donors. Each donor gave roughly 9.5 milliliters of peripheral blood, collected into EDTA-treated Vacutainer tubes. Ficoll-Paque density-gradient centrifugation was used to isolate PBMCs, with at least 6.5 million per sample. Trizol reagent was used to extract total RNA from the PBMCs, yielding at least 6 micrograms per sample. For every donor, an aliquot of PBMCs went through flow cytometry to measure the percentages of naive CD45RAhigh/CD27high T cells. Its CDR3 holds 16 amino acids, cysteine through phenylalanine. Just CDR3 DNA is preserved here, 48 bases in frame from base 1. V lost 0 bases and J lost 9 bases, and the count of bases not matched to a germline gene is 11. CDR1 and CDR2 are drawn from the germline V gene (reference sequence): DFQATT, SNEGSKA. On the study overall, not on this receptor specifically: As age increased, observed TCR beta diversity per million T cells dropped in a roughly linear way, and a significant reduction was already evident by age 40. Compared with the aged group, the long-lived group had more naive CD4+ T cells, fewer expanded clones and increased TCR diversity, suggesting age selection. Since profiling was done on bulk unsorted PBMCs, naive and antigen-experienced compartments could not be conclusively compared. There was a strong correlation between observed TCR beta diversity and the percentage of naive T cells measured by flow cytometry. Estimates of total diversity based on one million sequenced T cells were considered lower bounds and underestimates. Donor CMV infection status was unknown, potentially confounding age-related changes in expanded clonotypes.

Recombination connected TRBV20-1 to TRBJ1-6; a stretch of 7 junction bases matches TRBD1. The sample comprised blood. The clonotype originates from a man at least 80 years old in good health. The CDR3 here reads CSARDLGGAKGSPLHF. Read as DNA, the sequence is TGCAGTGCTAGAGATTTAGGGGGCGCGAAGGGTTCACCCCTCCACTTT.